The 32 T cell receptor beta chains reported below all come from one sample, sequenced in a study of blood T cell repertoires in COVID-19. Libraries were prepared by immunoSEQ multiplex PCR; TCRdb keeps only in-frame clonotypes and omits some of them. The table shows over 90,000 clones, with roughly 87% occurring only once. The source material was peripheral blood. These receptor sequences come from a woman aged 50 to 60 with COVID-19, enrolled during active disease.

This clone was seen only a few times. The CDR3 sequence: CASSIRGMGNQPQHF. CDR3 nucleotide sequence: TGTGCCAGTAGTATTAGGGGTATGGGCAATCAGCCCCAGCATTTT. The V call is TRBV19, the J call TRBJ1-5, with D maybe TRBD1 (5 bases). Deletions cut 3 bases from V and 2 bases from J, with 11 bases between. Per the germline V gene, CDR1 is LNHDA and CDR2 is SQIVND (reference sequence). The CDR3 has 15 residues. Looking up the rest from reference TRBV19 and TRBJ1-5 gives the full variable domain: DGGITQSPKYLFRKEGQNVTLSCEQNLNHDAMYWYRQDPGQGLRLIYYSQIVNDFQKGDIAEGYSVSREKKESFPLTVTSAQKNPTAFYLCASSIRGMGNQPQHFGDGTRLSIL.

This clone was seen a single time. The rearrangement links TRBV29-1 to TRBJ2-3, with 9 bases matching TRBD2. Germline V gene data show CDR1 as SQVTM and CDR2 as ANQGSEA. The CDR3 totals 14 residues. V gave up 6 bases and J gave up 4 bases; unmatched junction bases: 8. CDR3 sequence: CSVPWAGGADTQYF. DNA for the CDR3: TGCAGCGTGCCTTGGGCGGGGGGGGCAGATACGCAGTATTTT.

This chain links TRBV7-9 with TRBJ2-7; TRBD1 aligns across 7 bases. The CDR3 runs 14 residues. The ends lost 1 base at V and 3 bases at J; junction bases unmatched: 3. Germline V gives CDR1 SEHNR, CDR2 FQNEAQ (reference sequence). The CDR3 spells CASSLGGQFYEQYF. Here the CDR3 DNA reads TGTGCCAGCAGCTTAGGGGGACAGTTCTACGAGCAGTACTTC.

The J gene is TRBJ1-6, the V gene TRBV4-2, with TRBD1 matching over 8 bases. Per the germline V gene, CDR1 is LGHNA and CDR2 is YNFKEQ. V gave up 2 bases and J gave up 9 bases; unmatched junction bases: 6. CDR3 length equals 15 residues. In DNA, the CDR3 is TGTGCCAGCAGCCAACCCCCCGGACAGGGTTCACCCCTCCACTTT. Translated: CASSQPPGQGSPLHF.

V is TRBV19 and J is TRBJ2-1; no definite D call. The length of the CDR3 is 14 residues. Germline V gene data show CDR1 as LNHDA and CDR2 as SQIVND (reference sequence). The ends were cut back, 9 bases at V and 3 bases at J, with 15 bases in the middle. The CDR3 region is CASTRGGGYNEQFF. Here the CDR3 DNA reads TGTGCCAGCACCCGAGGTGGTGGCTACAATGAGCAGTTCTTC.

The chain is built from TRBV19 and TRBJ1-1, with 7 bases lining up with TRBD1. The CDR3 runs 15 residues. J gave up 6 bases and V 3 bases, and 10 bases lay outside the gene matches. Germline CDR1 reads LNHDA; CDR2 reads SQIVND (reference sequence). The CDR3 loop reads CASSIISGTASEAFF. CDR3 bases: TGTGCCAGTAGTATTATCTCAGGGACAGCATCTGAAGCTTTCTTT.

This clone occurred a few times. The chain uses TRBV20-1 and TRBJ1-1; a possible D gene is TRBD1 (5 bases). The V end lost 5 bases, the J end lost 5 bases, and 9 bases lay between the germline ends. The CDR3 spans 11 residues. Germline CDR1 DFQATT, CDR2 SNEGSKA (reference sequence). CDR3 DNA: TGCAGTGCTGTCTACAGGACTGAAGCTTTCTTT. Its translation is CSAVYRTEAFF.

This chain links TRBV27 with TRBJ2-7; a possible D gene is TRBD1 (6 bases). V was trimmed by 6 bases and J by 2 bases, leaving 8 bases between them. The germline V gene has CDR1 MNHEY and CDR2 SMNVEV (reference sequence). This CDR3 contains 12 residues. The CDR3 region is CASRNRAYEQYF. CDR3 DNA: TGTGCCAGCAGGAACAGGGCCTACGAGCAGTACTTC.

The chain carries TRBV5-6 and TRBJ2-5; maybe TRBD1 (5 bases). CDR3 size: 13 residues. Trimming pared 2 bases from V and 2 bases from J, leaving 7 bases between. Germline CDR1 is SGHDT and CDR2 is YYEEEE. CDR3 DNA: TGTGCCAGCAGCTTAGGACAACAAGAGACCCAGTACTTC. It encodes CASSLGQQETQYF.

The V call is TRBV4-1, the J call TRBJ2-3; 7 bases are shared with TRBD2. The CDR3 spans 16 residues. The germline V gene has CDR1 MGHRA and CDR2 YSYEKL. Trimming removed 0 bases from V and 1 base from J; junction bases left unmatched: 4. CDR3 sequence reads: CASSQDRTSGTDTQYF. The CDR3 DNA sequence: TGCGCCAGCAGCCAAGACCGAACTAGCGGCACAGATACGCAGTATTTT.

V and J are TRBV9 and TRBJ1-1; TRBD1 might be the D (5 bases). The CDR3 has 16 amino acids. The germline V gene has CDR1 SGDLS and CDR2 YYNGEE. V lost 0 bases, J lost 2 bases, and 14 bases lay in between. CDR3 protein: CASSVAPSGANTEAFF. CDR3 DNA: TGTGCCAGCAGCGTAGCCCCAAGTGGGGCCAACACTGAAGCTTTCTTT.

This chain connects TRBV7-9 to TRBJ2-5; the match to TRBD1 covers 8 bases. The length of the CDR3 is 15 residues. The V and J ends lost 5 bases and 3 bases, in that order; junction bases with no gene match: 8. CDR1 SEHNR and CDR2 FQNEAQ come from the germline V gene (reference sequence). CDR3 amino acids: CASSHGQGGEETQYF. The DNA of the CDR3 is TGTGCCAGCAGCCACGGACAGGGAGGAGAAGAGACCCAGTACTTC.

This clone appeared a few times. This chain connects TRBV6-5 to TRBJ2-7, with 7 positions matching TRBD1. V lost 5 bases and J lost 6; bases outside the gene matches: 4. Germline V gives CDR1 MNHEY, CDR2 SVGAGI. This CDR3 is built from 12 residues. The CDR3 DNA reads as TGTGCCAGCAGTCTGGACAGGCTCGAGCAGTACTTC. It encodes CASSLDRLEQYF.

The chain has TRBV30 and TRBJ2-5, with 7 bases fitting TRBD2. The CDR3 sequence is 15 residues long. Trimming cost V 2 bases and J 2 bases; bases outside gene matches: 8. In germline, CDR1 is GTSNPN, CDR2 SVGIG (reference sequence). CDR3 sequence reads: CAWSSLLAPQETQYF. CDR3 in DNA: TGTGCCTGGAGTAGCCTACTAGCGCCACAAGAGACCCAGTACTTC.

The gene calls are TRBV5-1 and TRBJ2-7; 7 nucleotides match TRBD1. The CDR3 runs 15 residues. Germline V gene data show CDR1 as SGHRS and CDR2 as YFSETQ. The J segment lost 3 bases and the V segment lost 2 bases, leaving 8 bases of the junction unmatched. The CDR3 is CASSFVDRENYEQYF. The CDR3 nucleotides read TGCGCCAGCAGCTTCGTCGACAGGGAGAACTACGAGCAGTACTTC.

V is TRBV4-3 and J is TRBJ2-5; TRBD2 matches 9 bases. The CDR3 spans 16 residues. Germline CDR1 LGHNA, CDR2 YSLEER. Trimming removed 3 bases from V and 2 bases from J; junction bases left unmatched: 7. In nucleotides, the CDR3 is TGCGCCAGCAGCCAGGATAGCGGGGGCAGGCAAGAGACCCAGTACTTC. Its protein is CASSQDSGGRQETQYF.

This chain connects TRBV14 to TRBJ2-7; tentatively, D is TRBD1 (6 bases). V shed 1 base and J shed 4 bases, with 17 bases lying between them. Germline loops: CDR1 SGHDN, CDR2 FVKESK. The length of the CDR3 is 16 residues. CDR3 nucleotides: TGTGCCAGCAGCCAAGTTCGGACAGACCTACCTTACGAGCAGTACTTC. Translated, it gives CASSQVRTDLPYEQYF.

The gene calls are TRBV6-6 and TRBJ1-1, with no clear D. CDR1 is MNHNY and CDR2 is SVGAGI in the germline V gene (reference sequence). Trimming cost V 0 bases and J 3 bases, with 5 bases left between them. This CDR3 comprises 13 residues. The CDR3 region is CASSYSAYTEAFF. The CDR3 bases are TGTGCCAGCAGTTACTCAGCTTACACTGAAGCTTTCTTT.

V and J are TRBV24-1 and TRBJ2-1, with a tentative D call TRBD2 (6 bases). Germline V gene lookup returns CDR1 KGHDR and CDR2 SFDVKD. CDR3 size: 15 residues. Between the trimmed V and J ends, which lost 9 bases and 0 bases, there was a span of 14 bases. The DNA of the CDR3 is TGTGCCACCGGAGGGGATAAGAGCTCCTACAATGAGCAGTTCTTC. Translating it yields CATGGDKSSYNEQFF.

This clone was detected only once. The chain carries TRBV7-8 and TRBJ1-5; no clear D. The CDR3 is 18 residues long. Trimming cost V 1 base and J 3 bases, with 19 bases left between them. Germline CDR1 and CDR2: SGHVS and FQNEAQ. Here the CDR3 reads CASSLGSAGSSDNQPQHF. CDR3 in DNA: TGTGCCAGCAGCTTAGGTTCGGCAGGATCCTCGGACAATCAGCCCCAGCATTTT.

In this sample, this clone turned up once. The chain is built from TRBV18 and TRBJ1-3, with 8 bases fitting TRBD1. The CDR3 sequence is 16 residues long. The J segment lost 0 bases and the V segment lost 6 bases, leaving 7 bases of the junction unmatched. The germline CDR1 and CDR2 sequences are KGHSH and LQKENI. Here the CDR3 reads CASSMGQVVSGNTIYF. The CDR3 DNA follows: TGTGCCAGCTCTATGGGACAGGTGGTCTCTGGAAACACCATATATTTT.

J is TRBJ2-7 and V is TRBV18; maybe TRBD1 (6 bases). Germline CDR1 is KGHSH and CDR2 is LQKENI. V was clipped by 5 bases and J by 7 bases, with 21 bases between them. The CDR3 length is 15 residues. As DNA, the CDR3 is TGTGCCAGCTCATTGCAAGCCCAGGGGACGGGGGAGCAGTACTTC. Residues: CASSLQAQGTGEQYF.

This clone was detected only once. The gene calls are TRBV9 and TRBJ2-1; D call uncertain. Germline CDR1 is SGDLS and CDR2 is YYNGEE. V was shortened by 0 bases and J by 6 bases, with 13 bases between the two germline ends. This CDR3 comprises 15 residues. Here the CDR3 reads CASSVENFVSNEQFF. In DNA form, the CDR3 reads TGTGCCAGCAGCGTAGAAAACTTTGTCTCCAATGAGCAGTTCTTC. Drawing the rest from reference TRBV9 and TRBJ2-1, the complete variable domain is DSGVTQTPKHLITATGQRVTLRCSPRSGDLSVYWYQQSLDQGLQFLIQYYNGEERAKGNILERFSAQQFPDLHSELNLSSLELGDSALYFCASSVENFVSNEQFFGPGTRLTVL.

Only a few counts were recorded for this clone. The gene calls are TRBV5-1 and TRBJ1-1; 7 bases align to TRBD1. Germline values: CDR1 SGHRS, CDR2 YFSETQ. The CDR3 is 15 residues long. With V trimmed by 0 bases and J by 0 bases, 2 bases remained unmatched. CDR3 protein: CASSLDRGLNTEAFF. CDR3 in DNA: TGCGCCAGCAGCTTGGACAGGGGTTTGAACACTGAAGCTTTCTTT.

The V gene is TRBV7-2, the J gene TRBJ1-2; tentatively, D is TRBD1 (6 bases). Germline V CDR1 and CDR2: SGHTA, FQGNSA. Between the trimmed V and J ends, which lost 5 bases and 7 bases, there was a span of 17 bases. This CDR3 region has 14 residues. The CDR3 DNA reads as TGTGCCAGCAGCCCGCCGGGACATCTCCCTGGCTACACCTTC. Its protein is CASSPPGHLPGYTF.

The V and J genes are TRBV10-3 and TRBJ1-1; 10 nucleotides align to TRBD1. CDR3 length: 16 residues. V shed 7 bases and J 2 bases; nucleotides not matched to a gene: 10. Germline loops: CDR1 ENHRY, CDR2 SYGVKD. Written as DNA, the CDR3 is TGTGCCATCACCGAATCTTGGACAGGGGGTAACACTGAAGCTTTCTTT. Its translation is CAITESWTGGNTEAFF.

The chain links TRBV18 to TRBJ2-7; D gene uncertain. Germline V gene data show CDR1 as KGHSH and CDR2 as LQKENI. The V gene lost 0 bases and the J gene lost 3 bases, with 9 bases spanning the gap. This CDR3 spans 14 amino acids. CDR3 sequence (DNA): TGTGCCAGCTCACCACCGGGCAGAGACTACGAGCAGTACTTC. Its translation: CASSPPGRDYEQYF.

This chain connects TRBV7-2 to TRBJ2-5; TRBD1 aligns across 11 bases. Germline assignment: CDR1 SGHTA and CDR2 FQGNSA. The CDR3 is 14 amino acids. The V and J ends lost 3 bases and 5 bases, in that order; junction bases with no gene match: 2. Here the CDR3 reads CASSLDRGRETQYF. DNA for the CDR3: TGTGCCAGCAGCTTGGACAGGGGGCGGGAGACCCAGTACTTC.

The gene calls are TRBV15 and TRBJ2-3; D might be TRBD1 (5 bases). The CDR3 totals 13 residues. Trimming pared 5 bases from V and 3 bases from J, leaving 9 bases between. The germline CDR1 and CDR2 sequences are LNHNV and YYDKDF (reference sequence). The CDR3 sequence: CATSYRQTDTQYF. The DNA of the CDR3 is TGTGCCACCAGCTACCGACAGACAGATACGCAGTATTTT. Combining the CDR3 with reference TRBV15 and TRBJ2-3 gives the whole variable domain DAMVIQNPRYQVTQFGKPVTLSCSQTLNHNVMYWYQQKSSQAPKLLFHYYDKDFNNEADTPDNFQSRRPNTSFCFLDIRSPGLGDTAMYLCATSYRQTDTQYFGPGTRLTVL.

This clone was recorded once. The rearrangement joins TRBV7-9 to TRBJ1-2, with D maybe TRBD1 (6 bases). The CDR3 loop spans 15 amino acids. CDR1 SEHNR and CDR2 FQNEAQ come from the germline V gene (reference sequence). V was clipped by 4 bases and J by 2 bases, with 14 bases between them. The CDR3, as DNA: TGTGCCAGCAGCTCGGCTGACAGGATCAACTATGGCTACACCTTC. Protein: CASSSADRINYGYTF.

The chain has TRBV9 and TRBJ2-2; 8 bases map to TRBD2. J was trimmed by 5 bases and V by 3 bases; bases with no gene match: 15. Looked up from germline, CDR1 is SGDLS and CDR2 is YYNGEE. The CDR3 runs to 18 residues. The CDR3 reads CASSAAPSGSSGTGELFF. In DNA form, the CDR3 reads TGTGCCAGCAGCGCCGCCCCCTCTGGATCTAGCGGGACCGGGGAGCTGTTTTTT.

This clone was observed a few times. The rearrangement joins TRBV4-2 to TRBJ1-1; no reliable D call. V dropped 0 bases and J dropped 5 bases, with 10 bases sitting between them. The germline V gene encodes CDR1 LGHNA and CDR2 YNFKEQ. The CDR3 extends over 14 amino acids. CDR3 nucleotide sequence: TGTGCCAGCAGCCAAGATCGGGGAAGGACTGAAGCTTTCTTT. Encoded protein: CASSQDRGRTEAFF.